These 25 T cell receptor beta chains originate from one sample sequenced in a study of shared clonotypes between healthy human individuals. Data came from immunoSEQ multiplex PCR; TCRdb stores just in-frame clones and leaves some out. This repertoire shows 400,000 or so clones, 95% to 97% found once; its top ten account for about 0.32%. Input material: memory CD8+ T cells sorted from blood. Subset reported: CD45RO+ cells pooled with CCR7-negative TemRA cells. The receptor set was obtained from a man aged 25 to 40 in good health.

The chain couples TRBV2 to TRBJ2-1, with 9 bases identical to TRBD1. This CDR3 has 14 amino acids. Per germline, CDR1 SNHLY and CDR2 FYNNEI. J lost 7 bases, V lost 5 bases, and 6 bases had no gene match. The CDR3, as DNA: TGTGCCAGCAGTACCGGACAGGGGTGGAATGAGCAGTTCTTC. Its translation is CASSTGQGWNEQFF.

The chain carries TRBV14 and TRBJ2-1; the match to TRBD2 covers 11 bases. The germline CDR1 and CDR2 sequences are SGHDN and FVKESK. V trimming: 1 base; J trimming: 7 bases; junction bases outside the gene matches: 6. This CDR3 has 16 residues. The CDR3 region has the DNA TGTGCCAGCAGCCAAGCGACTAGCGGGATCTATAATGAGCAGTTCTTC. It specifies CASSQATSGIYNEQFF.

The CDR3 nucleotides read TGTGCCAGCAGTGATAGCGGGAGGGTGGTTCCAGAGACCCAGTACTTC. Its translation: CASSDSGRVVPETQYF. V and J are TRBV2 and TRBJ2-5; 11 nucleotides align to TRBD2. CDR3 length: 16 residues. V was pared by 3 bases and J by 4 bases, with 7 bases of the junction left unmatched. The germline gives CDR1 SNHLY, CDR2 FYNNEI.

V usage is TRBV5-6 and J usage is TRBJ2-7, with 10 bases identical to TRBD1. The J segment lost 3 bases and the V segment lost 2 bases, leaving 5 bases of the junction unmatched. This CDR3 comprises 15 residues. Germline-derived CDR1 and CDR2 are SGHDT and YYEEEE. CDR3 region: CASSFIDRGRYEQYF. The CDR3 region has the DNA TGTGCCAGCAGCTTCATTGACAGGGGGCGCTACGAGCAGTACTTC.

This clone occurred a few times. The chain uses TRBV29-1 and TRBJ1-4; TRBD1 is a possible D gene (6 bases). Trimming stripped 6 bases from V and 4 bases from J, with 15 bases between. Germline CDR1 and CDR2: SQVTM and ANQGSEA. The CDR3 has 14 residues. CDR3 nucleotides: TGCAGCGTAGAGACAGGAGCCAATAATGAAAAACTGTTTTTT. Residues: CSVETGANNEKLFF.

V is TRBV28 and J is TRBJ1-1; possibly TRBD1 for D (5 bases). Germline V gene data show CDR1 as MDHEN and CDR2 as SYDVKM. Trimming cost V 8 bases and J 9 bases, with 19 bases left between them. This CDR3 contains 13 residues. CDR3 bases: TGTGCCAGCTCATGGCAGGGTGGATCCAAAGCTTTCTTT. Protein: CASSWQGGSKAFF.

The V gene is TRBV18, the J gene TRBJ2-1, with 10 bases identical to TRBD2. This CDR3 spans 18 amino acids. Per the germline V gene, CDR1 is KGHSH and CDR2 is LQKENI. V gave up 1 base and J gave up 9 bases; unmatched junction bases: 15. The CDR3 here is CASSPLMGGLAGVSEQFF. As DNA, the CDR3 is TGTGCCAGCTCACCACTAATGGGAGGGCTAGCGGGAGTCTCTGAGCAGTTCTTC.

V gene TRBV5-1 combines with J gene TRBJ2-5; D possibly uses TRBD1 or TRBD2 (6 bases each). Trimming took off 0 bases at V and 5 bases at J, with 14 bases between the two ends. This CDR3 has 15 amino acids. Germline V gene data show CDR1 as SGHRS and CDR2 as YFSETQ. CDR3 sequence reads: CASSLASRGLETQYF. The DNA of the CDR3 is TGCGCCAGCAGCTTGGCCTCTCGGGGGCTTGAGACCCAGTACTTC.

The chain combines TRBV5-4 with TRBJ2-3, with D tentatively TRBD1 (6 bases). CDR1 is SGHNT and CDR2 is YYREEE in the germline V gene (reference sequence). CDR3 length: 15 residues. V was shortened by 1 base and J by 4 bases, with 13 bases between the two germline ends. This CDR3 is CASSLFTGKADTQYF. CDR3 coding DNA: TGTGCCAGCAGCTTGTTCACAGGGAAAGCAGATACGCAGTATTTT.

In DNA, the CDR3 is TGTGCCAGCAGCCTCGACAGTCTATGGAACACCGGGGAGCTGTTTTTT. Translated, it gives CASSLDSLWNTGELFF. The rearrangement uses TRBV7-9 and TRBJ2-2; tentative D call: TRBD1 (5 bases). The CDR3 runs 16 residues. V was cut by 5 bases and J by 1 base, with 14 bases left in between. Germline-derived CDR1 and CDR2 are SEHNR and FQNEAQ (reference sequence).

The chain joins TRBV7-9 to TRBJ1-1; weak D call: TRBD1 (6 bases). Germline V CDR1 and CDR2: SEHNR, FQNEAQ (reference sequence). Trimming removed 3 bases at V and 1 base at J, with 12 bases between. The CDR3 sequence is 15 residues long. CDR3 sequence (DNA): TGTGCCAGCAGCTTCAGGGGCGGACCGAACACTGAAGCTTTCTTT. This encodes CASSFRGGPNTEAFF. The full variable domain, completed using reference TRBV7-9 and TRBJ1-1, is DTGVSQNPRHKITKRGQNVTFRCDPISEHNRLYWYRQTLGQGPEFLTYFQNEAQLEKSRLLSDRFSAERPKGSFSTLEIQRTEQGDSAMYLCASSFRGGPNTEAFFGQGTRLTVV.

V and J are TRBV28 and TRBJ1-4, with D tentatively TRBD1 (6 bases). The CDR3 consists of 13 residues. Germline CDR1 and CDR2: MDHEN and SYDVKM. V was pared by 5 bases and J by 7 bases, with 11 bases between. The CDR3 region is CASSKAGVEKLFF. In DNA, the CDR3 is TGTGCCAGCAGTAAGGCAGGGGTTGAAAAACTGTTTTTT.

This chain links TRBV7-9 with TRBJ1-3; TRBD1 might be the D (6 bases). The germline gives CDR1 SEHNR, CDR2 FQNEAQ (reference sequence). This CDR3 is 16 amino acids long. Trimming cost V 5 bases and J 0 bases, with 14 bases left between them. The CDR3 is CASSPSSGDSGNTIYF. The CDR3 region has the DNA TGTGCCAGCAGCCCGTCTTCAGGGGACTCTGGAAACACCATATATTTT.

V is TRBV10-3 and J is TRBJ2-2; the match to TRBD1 covers 7 bases. Trimming cost V 5 bases and J 7 bases; bases outside gene matches: 1. The CDR3 consists of 12 residues. Per germline, CDR1 ENHRY and CDR2 SYGVKD. CDR3 nucleotide sequence: TGTGCCATCAGTTCAGGGGGCGGGGAGCTGTTTTTT. Translating gives CAISSGGGELFF.

The V call is TRBV11-2, the J call TRBJ2-7; no clear D. The V end lost 5 bases, the J end lost 4 bases, and 12 bases lay between the germline ends. CDR3 length: 13 residues. CDR1 and CDR2 from the germline V gene are SGHAT and FQNNGV. CDR3 bases: TGTGCCAGCAGCGTCCACGCTGGGTACGAGCAGTACTTC. Amino acid sequence: CASSVHAGYEQYF. The complete variable domain, with remaining parts taken from reference TRBV11-2 and TRBJ2-7, reads EAGVAQSPRYKIIEKRQSVAFWCNPISGHATLYWYQQILGQGPKLLIQFQNNGVVDDSQLPKDRFSAERLKGVDSTLKIQPAKLEDSAVYLCASSVHAGYEQYFGPGTRLTVT.

The chain joins TRBV27 to TRBJ2-3; TRBD1 matches 7 bases. Unmatched junction bases numbered 13, after V lost 5 bases and J lost 2 bases. Germline loops: CDR1 MNHEY, CDR2 SMNVEV (reference sequence). This CDR3 contains 17 residues. The CDR3: CASSPRDRPPYTDTQYF. The CDR3, as DNA: TGTGCCAGCAGTCCCCGGGACAGACCCCCCTACACAGATACGCAGTATTTT.

The rearrangement joins TRBV5-4 to TRBJ2-2; TRBD1 agrees at 7 bases. V lost 0 bases to trimming and J lost 8 bases; unmatched junction nucleotides: 4. There are 14 residues in the CDR3. The germline CDR1 and CDR2 sequences are SGHNT and YYREEE (reference sequence). The CDR3 reads CASSLGQGEGELFF. The CDR3 DNA reads as TGTGCCAGCAGCTTGGGACAGGGAGAGGGGGAGCTGTTTTTT.

The rearrangement uses TRBV27 and TRBJ2-7, with D uncertain. Between the trimmed V and J ends, which lost 4 bases and 3 bases, there was a span of 7 bases. Germline CDR1 is MNHEY and CDR2 is SMNVEV (reference sequence). The CDR3 length is 12 residues. The CDR3 region has the DNA TGTGCCAGCAGTTCCCCTGGCTACGAGCAGTACTTC. Encoded protein: CASSSPGYEQYF.

The CDR3 nucleotides read TGTGCCATCAGTATTAATAGCGGGATCTATGAGCAGTACTTC. Translation: CAISINSGIYEQYF. The genes are TRBV10-3 and TRBJ2-7; 8 bases map to TRBD2. V lost 5 bases, J lost 7 bases, and 10 bases stayed unmatched. This CDR3 has 14 residues. In germline, CDR1 is ENHRY, CDR2 SYGVKD.

V and J are TRBV18 and TRBJ2-1; 10 nucleotides match TRBD2. The germline gives CDR1 KGHSH, CDR2 LQKENI. There are 15 residues in the CDR3. The V and J ends lost 3 bases and 7 bases, in that order; junction bases with no gene match: 6. The CDR3 nucleotides read TGTGCCAGCTCACCCCAGCGGGAGGGCCTAAATGAGCAGTTCTTC. Amino acids: CASSPQREGLNEQFF.

The chain joins TRBV29-1 to TRBJ1-5; 7 nucleotides agree with TRBD1. The CDR3 totals 15 residues. The V and J ends lost 2 bases and 12 bases, in that order; junction bases with no gene match: 16. The germline V gene has CDR1 SQVTM and CDR2 ANQGSEA. CDR3 loop: CSVEFGQVSGQDQHF. Written as DNA, the CDR3 is TGCAGCGTTGAATTCGGACAGGTTTCAGGTCAGGACCAGCATTTT.

The chain combines TRBV5-1 with TRBJ2-1, with 11 bases matching TRBD2. Trimming removed 0 bases from V and 7 bases from J; junction bases left unmatched: 3. The CDR3 has 15 residues. Germline CDR1 reads SGHRS; CDR2 reads YFSETQ. As DNA, the CDR3 is TGCGCCAGCAGCTTGGGAGTAGCGGGAGGGAATGAGCAGTTCTTC. Residues: CASSLGVAGGNEQFF.

The chain employs TRBV28 and TRBJ2-7; D might be TRBD1 (6 bases). Deletions cut 5 bases from V and 5 bases from J, with 13 bases between. The CDR3 totals 13 residues. Germline assignment: CDR1 MDHEN and CDR2 SYDVKM. The CDR3 DNA follows: TGTGCCAGCAGTCCGATACAGGGTCACGAGCAGTACTTC. Translating it yields CASSPIQGHEQYF.

The chain uses TRBV7-8 and TRBJ1-2; the D gene is possibly TRBD1 (5 bases). Germline V gene sequence: CDR1 SGHVS, CDR2 FQNEAQ. Trimming removed 5 bases at V and 4 bases at J, with 17 bases between. The CDR3 sequence is 15 residues long. In DNA, the CDR3 is TGTGCCAGCAGCCCCCGAGGGGTGGACGGCTATGGCTACACCTTC. Its translation is CASSPRGVDGYGYTF.

The rearrangement links TRBV5-1 to TRBJ2-6; D gene uncertain. V shed 3 bases and J shed 0 bases, with 7 bases lying between them. Germline CDR1 is SGHRS and CDR2 is YFSETQ. The CDR3 spans 15 residues. CDR3: CASSSESSGANVLTF. CDR3 sequence (DNA): TGCGCCAGCAGCTCAGAAAGCTCTGGGGCCAACGTCCTGACTTTC.